These T cell receptor beta chains were read from a single sample in a study of cytomegalovirus exposure and HLA in healthy donors. The assay was immunoSEQ multiplex PCR, and TCRdb's table has in-frame clones only and misses some. The sample holds under 200,000 clones, 80% to 90% seen once. What was sequenced was PBMCs. The origin of the receptors is a man between 18 and 35 years old in good health and CMV-seropositive. The CDR3 runs from the conserved cysteine through the conserved F or W. The order of the fields is V gene, CDR3 protein.

v_call: TRBV5-1; cdr3_aa: CASSLKSDTEAFF
v_call: TRBV6-4; cdr3_aa: CASSEGSAGGTSEQFF
v_call: TRBV5-1; cdr3_aa: CASSLEGVGETQYF
v_call: TRBV27; cdr3_aa: CASSFFGAGEQETQYF
v_call: TRBV6-1; cdr3_aa: CASSGVQGYPSNYGYAF
v_call: TRBV6-4; cdr3_aa: CASRQGADNSPLHF
v_call: TRBV5-4; cdr3_aa: CASSKQGGNTEAFF
v_call: TRBV6-5; cdr3_aa: CASSSVRGPYNEQFF
v_call: TRBV28; cdr3_aa: CATDWRGRQGPEAFF
v_call: TRBV5-1; cdr3_aa: CASSLTGPGEKLFF
v_call: TRBV9; cdr3_aa: CASSVDRGSGEQYF
v_call: TRBV5-1; cdr3_aa: CASSLIGGGDTEAFF
v_call: TRBV7-2; cdr3_aa: CASSPSNTGELFF
v_call: TRBV5-8; cdr3_aa: CASSFSNRGTYNSPLHF
v_call: TRBV7-3; cdr3_aa: CASSPRDLNTDTQYF
v_call: TRBV5-1; cdr3_aa: CARTKRTGCEKLFF
v_call: TRBV2; cdr3_aa: CASSEALLNPYQETQYF
v_call: TRBV6-5; cdr3_aa: CASSYSFSGGETQYF
v_call: TRBV7-9; cdr3_aa: CASSRERFGELFF
v_call: TRBV9; cdr3_aa: CASSPPGIVTQYF
v_call: TRBV15; cdr3_aa: CATSGPWDRRHLHQPQHF
v_call: TRBV21-1; cdr3_aa: CASSPATNYGYTF